The following is a T cell receptor beta chain sequence with its context. There are many counts of this clonotype. No antigen is known for it. Qualities for individual bases were not recorded, and no much larger clone is one base off. For repertoire sequencing, TCR beta CDR3 regions were amplified from RNA transcripts. HTBI primers and the Qiagen OneStep RT-PCR kit were used in a first-round RT-PCR, which was followed by a second-round multiplex PCR, size selection and purification. The libraries underwent paired-end sequencing with 100 bp reads on an Illumina HiSeq2000. In the authors' own workflow: SOAPnuke was used for read processing, and reads with adapters, uncalled bases, a mean Phred below 15, or no exact constant-primer or identifier match were discarded. High-quality paired reads were merged with COPE v1.2.5. Clonotypes were defined as unique nucleotide sequences and were aligned to IMGT TRB V, D and J references using MiTCR v1.1. The analysis was limited to V-J combinations with a frequency above 0.0001, which together covered over 99% of the repertoires. For each V-J combination, a TCR clonal expansion and chaos score was defined as F50 clonal expansion divided by the chaos observed in the TCRdist matrix. Welch's t-statistics and random forest were used to reduce the features to 10 to 15 V-J combinations, which were then used as input to a naive Bayes classifier. The similarity between thyroid and blood repertoires was quantified using the Morisita-Horn index. The public reads were quality trimmed at Q25 with fastp and then assembled into clones with MiXCR by TCRdb, keeping productive beta chains. Rows with one shared CDR3 protein collapse into an entry with the most common genes and DNA. The V and J calls and clone size are TCRdb's, not the authors'. The sample has about 400,000 distinct CDR3 sequences on record, 15% of them singletons. The ten largest clones take up roughly 7% of the sample.

From its cysteine to its phenylalanine, the CDR3 spans 15 amino acids. The DNA shown is the 45-base CDR3, in frame from base 1. Sequences MNHEY (CDR1) and SMNVEV (CDR2) are obtained from the germline V gene (reference sequence). Trimming accounts for 5 bases at V and 2 bases at J, while the number of junction bases matched to no gene is 8. Hyperthyroidism was defined as stable when no progression to ophthalmopathy occurred within 18 months of follow-up. The hyperthyroidism patients were 18 to 65 years old and newly diagnosed, with a disease duration of less than 2 months. Patients with other autoimmune diseases, uncontrolled infections, pregnancy or lactation were excluded. Diagnosis was based on clinical symptoms, serum thyroxine, TRAb, thyroid ultrasound and orbital computed tomography. PBMCs were isolated from 7.5 to 10 ml of fresh peripheral blood by Ficoll-Paque density gradient centrifugation. Total RNA was extracted with Trizol reagent and quality-checked on an Agilent 2100 Bioanalyzer.

These data belong to a study of Graves' ophthalmopathy and Graves' hyperthyroidism (dated by TCRdb to the late 2010s). Concerning the study at large: Peripheral blood was collected before any treatment was given, at the time of initial diagnosis. To tell Graves' ophthalmopathy apart from Graves' hyperthyroidism, and to predict which patients would progress to ophthalmopathy, the study relied on TCR beta repertoire signatures. In total, over 130 blood samples were TCR-sequenced: around 42 ophthalmopathy, some 80 hyperthyroidism and approximately 17 hyperthyroidism-to-ophthalmopathy patients. A discovery set of 100 patients (more than 40 ophthalmopathy, approximately 58 stable hyperthyroidism) was enrolled to explore V-J signatures distinguishing ophthalmopathy from hyperthyroidism. For independent validation, a separate cohort was made up of approximately 18 hyperthyroidism patients plus 17 patients who later progressed from hyperthyroidism to ophthalmopathy. In more than 5 hyperthyroidism patients, the T-cell repertoire of thyroid tissue was compared with the T-cell repertoire of blood. Following sample collection, hyperthyroidism patients were given methimazole at a starting dose of 30 mg daily, and ophthalmopathy patients were given high-dose intravenous methylprednisolone. For training and testing, the 100 or so patients in the discovery cohort were randomly divided in a 7:3 ratio.

On the study overall, not on this receptor specifically: In validation, the model predicted ophthalmopathy progression with over 60% sensitivity and approximately 72% specificity; fewer than 15 predicted patients were CT-confirmed with GO in a median of approximately six months. Most of the expanded thyroid clonotypes with a frequency above 0.001 were also detected in blood, and it was suggested that the thyroid immune response may be reflected by blood repertoires. In cross-validation, the 13-signature model distinguished ophthalmopathy from stable hyperthyroidism with almost 90% sensitivity and approximately 81% specificity, and in the test set the corresponding values were around 80% and 75%. No statistical method was used to predetermine the sample size, and group allocation was not hidden from the investigators.

Sequencing was done on a sample of peripheral blood. The source is a woman between 18 and 29 years old with stable Graves' hyperthyroidism. Donor details come from another sample of the same person, matched by shared clones. Recombination linked TRBV27 to TRBJ1-1; 7 bases in the junction line up with TRBD1. The DNA sequence reads TGTGCCAGCAGTCCGGACAGGCGCAAAAACACTGAAGCTTTCTTT. It specifies CASSPDRRKNTEAFF.